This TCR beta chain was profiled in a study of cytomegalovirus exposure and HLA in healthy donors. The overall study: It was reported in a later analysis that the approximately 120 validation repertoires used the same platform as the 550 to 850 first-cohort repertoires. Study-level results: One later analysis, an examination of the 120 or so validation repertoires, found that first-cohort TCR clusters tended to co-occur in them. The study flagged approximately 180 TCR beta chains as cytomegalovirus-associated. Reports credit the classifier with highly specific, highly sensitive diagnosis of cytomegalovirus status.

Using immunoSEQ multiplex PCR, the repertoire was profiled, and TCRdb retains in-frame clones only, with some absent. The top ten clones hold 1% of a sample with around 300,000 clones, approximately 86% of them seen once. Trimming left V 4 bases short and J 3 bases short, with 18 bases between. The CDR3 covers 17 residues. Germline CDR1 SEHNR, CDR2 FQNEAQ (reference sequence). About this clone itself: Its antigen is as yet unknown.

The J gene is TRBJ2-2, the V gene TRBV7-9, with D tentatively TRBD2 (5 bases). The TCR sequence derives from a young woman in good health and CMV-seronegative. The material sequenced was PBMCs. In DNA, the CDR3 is TGTGCCAGCAGCTCCCTTGAGGGTACCATTTACACCGGGGAGCTGTTTTTT. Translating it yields CASSSLEGTIYTGELFF.